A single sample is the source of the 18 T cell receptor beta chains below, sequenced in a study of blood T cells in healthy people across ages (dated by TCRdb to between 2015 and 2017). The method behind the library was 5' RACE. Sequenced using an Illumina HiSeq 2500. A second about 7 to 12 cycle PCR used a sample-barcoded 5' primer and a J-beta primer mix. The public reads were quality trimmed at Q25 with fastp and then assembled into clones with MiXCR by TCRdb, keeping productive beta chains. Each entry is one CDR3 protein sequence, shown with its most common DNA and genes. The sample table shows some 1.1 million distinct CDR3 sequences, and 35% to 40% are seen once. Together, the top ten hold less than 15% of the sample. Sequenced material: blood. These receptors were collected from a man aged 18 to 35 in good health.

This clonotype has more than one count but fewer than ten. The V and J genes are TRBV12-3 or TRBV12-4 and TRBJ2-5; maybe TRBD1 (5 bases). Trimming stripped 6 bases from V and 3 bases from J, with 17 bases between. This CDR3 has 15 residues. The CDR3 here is CASSLNPQGKETQYF. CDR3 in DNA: TGTGCCAGCAGCTTGAATCCTCAGGGTAAAGAGACCCAGTACTTC.

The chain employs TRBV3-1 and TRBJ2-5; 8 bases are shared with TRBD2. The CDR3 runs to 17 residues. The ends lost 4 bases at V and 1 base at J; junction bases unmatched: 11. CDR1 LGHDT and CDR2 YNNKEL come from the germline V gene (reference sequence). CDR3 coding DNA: TGTGCCAGCAGCCTCCACTCAGCGGGGGATCTCCAAGAGACCCAGTACTTC. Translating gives CASSLHSAGDLQETQYF.

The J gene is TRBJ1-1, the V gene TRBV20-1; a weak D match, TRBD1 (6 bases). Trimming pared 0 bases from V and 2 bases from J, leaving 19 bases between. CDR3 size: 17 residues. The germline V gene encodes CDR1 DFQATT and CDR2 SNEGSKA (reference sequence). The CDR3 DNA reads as TGCAGTGCTAGAGATTATCTTCTTGGGGGGGCTAACACTGAAGCTTTCTTT. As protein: CSARDYLLGGANTEAFF.

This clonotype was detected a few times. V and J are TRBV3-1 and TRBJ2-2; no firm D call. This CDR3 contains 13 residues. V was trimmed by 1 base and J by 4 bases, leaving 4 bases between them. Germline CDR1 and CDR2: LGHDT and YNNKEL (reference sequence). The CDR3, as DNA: TGTGCCAGCAGCCAAGTGGTCACCGGGGAGCTGTTTTTT. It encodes CASSQVVTGELFF. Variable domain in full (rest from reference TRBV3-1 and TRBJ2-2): DTAVSQTPKYLVTQMGNDKSIKCEQNLGHDTMYWYKQDSKKFLKIMFSYNNKELIINETVPNRFSPKSPDKAHLNLHINSLELGDSAVYFCASSQVVTGELFFGEGSRLTVL.

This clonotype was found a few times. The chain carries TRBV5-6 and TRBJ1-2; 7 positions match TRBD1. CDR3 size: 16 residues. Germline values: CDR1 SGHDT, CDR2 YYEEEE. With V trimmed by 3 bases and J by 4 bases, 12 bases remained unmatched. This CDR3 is CASSSTALGGFYGYTF. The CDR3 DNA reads TGTGCCAGCAGCTCCACCGCTCTAGGGGGCTTCTATGGCTACACCTTC.

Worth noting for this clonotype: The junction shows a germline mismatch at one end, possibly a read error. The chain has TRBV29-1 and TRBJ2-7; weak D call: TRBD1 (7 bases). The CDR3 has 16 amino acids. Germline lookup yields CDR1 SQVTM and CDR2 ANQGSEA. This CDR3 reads CSVEGWRGQFSYERYF. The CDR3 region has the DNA TGCAGCGTTGAAGGGTGGCGGGGACAGTTCTCCTACGAGCGGTACTTC.

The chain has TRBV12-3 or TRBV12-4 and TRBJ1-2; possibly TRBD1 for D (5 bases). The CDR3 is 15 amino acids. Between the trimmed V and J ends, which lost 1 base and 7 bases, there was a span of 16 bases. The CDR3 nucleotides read TGTGCCAGCAGTTTAGTTACGGGGCTCGCTAGTGGCTACACCTTC. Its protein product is CASSLVTGLASGYTF.

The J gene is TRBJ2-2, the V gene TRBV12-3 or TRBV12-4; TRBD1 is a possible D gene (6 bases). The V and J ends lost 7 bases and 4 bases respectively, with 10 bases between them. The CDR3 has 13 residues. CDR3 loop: CASTPTGTGELFF. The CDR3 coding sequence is TGTGCCAGCACCCCGACAGGCACCGGGGAGCTGTTTTTT.

The CDR3 DNA reads TGTGCCAGCAGTTACTCGATACCACGTGAGCAGTTCTTC. Encoded protein: CASSYSIPREQFF. The chain is built from TRBV6-2 or TRBV6-3 and TRBJ2-1; D gene ambiguous. Germline CDR1 is MNHEY and CDR2 is SVGEGT. V lost 0 bases, J lost 9 bases, and 9 bases lay in between. The CDR3 runs to 13 residues.

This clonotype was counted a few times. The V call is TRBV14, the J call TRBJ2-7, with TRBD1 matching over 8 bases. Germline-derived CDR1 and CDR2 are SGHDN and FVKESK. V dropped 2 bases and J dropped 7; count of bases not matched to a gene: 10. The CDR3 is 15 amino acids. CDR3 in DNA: TGTGCCAGCAGCCAACAGGACAGGGCTTACAATGAGCAGTACTTC. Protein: CASSQQDRAYNEQYF.

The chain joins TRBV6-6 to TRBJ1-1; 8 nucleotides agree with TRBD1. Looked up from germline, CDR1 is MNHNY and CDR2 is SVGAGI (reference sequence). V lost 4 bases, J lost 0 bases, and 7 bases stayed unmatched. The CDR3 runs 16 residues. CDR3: CASSSPDRAMNTEAFF. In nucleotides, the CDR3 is TGTGCCAGCAGTTCCCCGGACAGGGCTATGAACACTGAAGCTTTCTTT.

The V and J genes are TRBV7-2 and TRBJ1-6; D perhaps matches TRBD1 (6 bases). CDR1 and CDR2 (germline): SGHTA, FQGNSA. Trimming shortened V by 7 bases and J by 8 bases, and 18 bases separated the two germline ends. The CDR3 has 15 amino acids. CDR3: CASTPVAGADSPLHF. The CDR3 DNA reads TGTGCCAGCACTCCCGTAGCAGGGGCAGATTCACCCCTCCACTTT.

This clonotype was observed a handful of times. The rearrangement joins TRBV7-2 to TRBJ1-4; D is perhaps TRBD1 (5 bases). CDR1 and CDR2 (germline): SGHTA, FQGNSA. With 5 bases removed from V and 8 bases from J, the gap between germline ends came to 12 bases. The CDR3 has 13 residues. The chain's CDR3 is CASSVRVREKLFF. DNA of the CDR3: TGTGCCAGCAGCGTCAGGGTGCGGGAAAAACTGTTTTTT.

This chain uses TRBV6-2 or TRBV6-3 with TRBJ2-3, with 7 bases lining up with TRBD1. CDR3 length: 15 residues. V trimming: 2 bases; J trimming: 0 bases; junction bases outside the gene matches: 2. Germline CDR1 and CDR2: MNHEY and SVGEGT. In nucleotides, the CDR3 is TGTGCCAGCAGTTACGGGACAGTCAGCACAGATACGCAGTATTTT. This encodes CASSYGTVSTDTQYF.

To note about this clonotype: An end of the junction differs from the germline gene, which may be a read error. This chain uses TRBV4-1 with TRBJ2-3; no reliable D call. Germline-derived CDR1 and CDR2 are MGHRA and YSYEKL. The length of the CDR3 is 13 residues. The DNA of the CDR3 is TGCGCCAGCAACCAAGATCGGGCTAGTGTCAAGTATTTT. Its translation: CASNQDRASVKYF.

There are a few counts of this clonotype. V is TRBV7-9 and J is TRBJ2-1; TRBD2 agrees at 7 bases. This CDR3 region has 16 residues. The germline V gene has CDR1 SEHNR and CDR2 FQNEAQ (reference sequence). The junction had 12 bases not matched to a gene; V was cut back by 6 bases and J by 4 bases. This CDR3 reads CASSLQRGEPYNEQFF. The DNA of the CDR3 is TGTGCCAGCAGTTTACAACGGGGGGAACCGTACAATGAGCAGTTCTTC.

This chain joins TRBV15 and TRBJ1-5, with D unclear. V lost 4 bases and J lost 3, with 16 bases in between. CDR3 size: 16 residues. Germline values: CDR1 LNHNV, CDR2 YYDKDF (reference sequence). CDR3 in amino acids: CATSIYSSLPNQPQHF. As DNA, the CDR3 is TGTGCCACCAGCATATACAGCTCTCTCCCCAATCAGCCCCAGCATTTT.

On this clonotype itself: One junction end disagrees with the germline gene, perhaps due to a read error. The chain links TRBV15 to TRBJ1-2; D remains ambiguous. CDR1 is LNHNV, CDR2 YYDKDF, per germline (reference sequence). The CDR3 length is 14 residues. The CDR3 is CATSRDRANYGYTF. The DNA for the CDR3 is TGTGCCACCAGTAGAGATCGGGCTAACTATGGCTACACCTTC.